This T cell receptor beta chain is drawn from a study of OX40 agonist ivuxolimab in advanced cancers. The data were produced by immunoSEQ multiplex PCR, yet TCRdb's version contains in-frame clones alone and is incomplete. Of about 61,000 clones in the sample, roughly four fifths were seen once. This CDR3 contains 14 residues. Trimming removed 4 bases from V and 2 bases from J, with 12 bases in between. The germline CDR1 and CDR2 sequences are LGHNA and YNFKEQ. This clone has a count of ten or more. The sequence was obtained from an adult with an advanced solid tumor such as melanoma, head and neck, liver or kidney cancer. The V and J genes are TRBV4-2 and TRBJ2-7; D gene uncertain. The input for sequencing was CD4+ or CD8+ T cells sorted from blood, taken in a trial of the OX40 agonist ivuxolimab. The CDR3 reads CASSRSNKAYEQYF. As DNA, the CDR3 is TGTGCCAGCAGCCGCTCGAACAAAGCCTACGAGCAGTACTTC.